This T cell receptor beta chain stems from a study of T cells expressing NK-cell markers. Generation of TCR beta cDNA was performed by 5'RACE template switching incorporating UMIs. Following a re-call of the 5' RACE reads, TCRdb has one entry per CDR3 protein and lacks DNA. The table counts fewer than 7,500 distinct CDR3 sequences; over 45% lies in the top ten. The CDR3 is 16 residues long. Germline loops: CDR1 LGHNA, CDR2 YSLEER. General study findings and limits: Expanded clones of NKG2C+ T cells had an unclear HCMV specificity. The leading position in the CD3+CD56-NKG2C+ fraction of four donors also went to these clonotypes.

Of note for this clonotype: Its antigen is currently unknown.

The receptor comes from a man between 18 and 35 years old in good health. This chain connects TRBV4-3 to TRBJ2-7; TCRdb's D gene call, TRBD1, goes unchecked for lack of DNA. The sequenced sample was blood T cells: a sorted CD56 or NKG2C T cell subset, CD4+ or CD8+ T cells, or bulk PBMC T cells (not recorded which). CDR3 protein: CAPPVGRQDFVYEQYF.